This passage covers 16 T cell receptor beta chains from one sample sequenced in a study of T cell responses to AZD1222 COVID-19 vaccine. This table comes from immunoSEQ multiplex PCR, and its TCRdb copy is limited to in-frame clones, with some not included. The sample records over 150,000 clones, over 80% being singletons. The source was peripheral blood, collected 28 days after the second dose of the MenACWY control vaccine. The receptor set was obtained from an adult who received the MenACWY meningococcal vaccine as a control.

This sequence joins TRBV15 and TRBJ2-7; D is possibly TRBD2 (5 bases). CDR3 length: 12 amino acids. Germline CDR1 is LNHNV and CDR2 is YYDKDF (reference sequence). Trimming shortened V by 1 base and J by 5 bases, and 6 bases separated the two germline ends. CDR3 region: CATSRGGDEQYF. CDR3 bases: TGTGCCACCAGCAGAGGGGGAGACGAGCAGTACTTC.

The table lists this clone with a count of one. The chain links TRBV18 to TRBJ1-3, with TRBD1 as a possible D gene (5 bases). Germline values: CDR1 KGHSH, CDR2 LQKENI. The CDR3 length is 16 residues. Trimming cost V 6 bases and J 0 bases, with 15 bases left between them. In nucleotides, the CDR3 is TGTGCCAGCTCCCTCGGGGCCACCTACTCTGGAAACACCATATATTTT. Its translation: CASSLGATYSGNTIYF.

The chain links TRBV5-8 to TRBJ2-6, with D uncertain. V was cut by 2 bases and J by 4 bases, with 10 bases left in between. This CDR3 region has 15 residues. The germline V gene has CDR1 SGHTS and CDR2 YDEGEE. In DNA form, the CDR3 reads TGTGCCAGCAGCTTAATCCTTGCGGGGGCCAACGTCCTGACTTTC. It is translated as CASSLILAGANVLTF.

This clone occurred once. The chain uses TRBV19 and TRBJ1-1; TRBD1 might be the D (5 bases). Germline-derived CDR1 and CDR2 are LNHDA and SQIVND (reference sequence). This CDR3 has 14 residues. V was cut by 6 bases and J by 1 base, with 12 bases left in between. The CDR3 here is CASSPGPENTEAFF. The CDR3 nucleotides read TGTGCCAGTAGCCCGGGACCGGAGAACACTGAAGCTTTCTTT.

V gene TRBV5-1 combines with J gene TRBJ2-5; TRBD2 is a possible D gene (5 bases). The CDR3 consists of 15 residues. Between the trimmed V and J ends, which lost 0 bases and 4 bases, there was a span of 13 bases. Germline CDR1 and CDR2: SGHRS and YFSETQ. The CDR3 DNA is TGCGCCAGCAGCTTGGATCCCCTAGGAGGAGAGACCCAGTACTTC. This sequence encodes CASSLDPLGGETQYF.

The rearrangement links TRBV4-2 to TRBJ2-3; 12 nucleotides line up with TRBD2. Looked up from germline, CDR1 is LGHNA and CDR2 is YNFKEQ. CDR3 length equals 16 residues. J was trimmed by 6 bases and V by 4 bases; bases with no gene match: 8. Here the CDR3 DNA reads TGTGCCAGCAGCCCCGAACTAGCGGGGGGAGCGGATACGCAGTATTTT. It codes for CASSPELAGGADTQYF.

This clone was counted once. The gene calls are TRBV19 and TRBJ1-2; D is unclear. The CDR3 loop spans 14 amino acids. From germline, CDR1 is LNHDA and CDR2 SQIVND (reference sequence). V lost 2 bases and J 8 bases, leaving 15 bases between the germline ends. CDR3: CASSISNGLGGYTF. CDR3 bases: TGTGCCAGTAGTATATCCAACGGCCTTGGGGGCTACACCTTC.

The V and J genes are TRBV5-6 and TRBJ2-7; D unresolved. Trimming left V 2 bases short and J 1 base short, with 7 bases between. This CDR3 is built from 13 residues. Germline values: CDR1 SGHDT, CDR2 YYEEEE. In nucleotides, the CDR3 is TGTGCCAGCAGCTTCGTCAGATCCTACGAGCAGTACTTC. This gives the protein CASSFVRSYEQYF.

The CDR3 region has the DNA TGTGCCAGCAGTCCGGATTTGGGCCACTCTGGAAACACCATATATTTT. Translation: CASSPDLGHSGNTIYF. The chain combines TRBV28 with TRBJ1-3; D not certain. CDR1 is MDHEN, CDR2 SYDVKM, per germline. The V gene lost 5 bases and the J gene lost 0 bases, with 14 bases spanning the gap. The CDR3 is 16 residues long.

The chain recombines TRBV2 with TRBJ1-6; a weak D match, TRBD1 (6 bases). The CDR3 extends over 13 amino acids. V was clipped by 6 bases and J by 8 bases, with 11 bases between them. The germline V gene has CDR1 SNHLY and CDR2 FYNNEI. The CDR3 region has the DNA TGTGCCAGCAGCTCAGGGGTAGATTCACCCCTCCACTTT. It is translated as CASSSGVDSPLHF.

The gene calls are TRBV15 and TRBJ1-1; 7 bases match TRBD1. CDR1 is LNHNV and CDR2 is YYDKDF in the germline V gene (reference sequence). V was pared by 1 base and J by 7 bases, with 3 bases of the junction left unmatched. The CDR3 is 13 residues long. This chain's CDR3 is CATSRANRGEAFF. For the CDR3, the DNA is TGTGCCACCAGCAGAGCCAACAGGGGTGAAGCTTTCTTT. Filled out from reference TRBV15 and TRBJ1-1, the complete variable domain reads DAMVIQNPRYQVTQFGKPVTLSCSQTLNHNVMYWYQQKSSQAPKLLFHYYDKDFNNEADTPDNFQSRRPNTSFCFLDIRSPGLGDTAMYLCATSRANRGEAFFGQGTRLTVV.

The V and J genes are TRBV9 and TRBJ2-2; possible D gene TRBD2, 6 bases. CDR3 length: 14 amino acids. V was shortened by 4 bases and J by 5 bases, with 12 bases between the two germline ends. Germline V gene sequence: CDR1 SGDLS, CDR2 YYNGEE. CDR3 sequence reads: CASSPRLGTGELFF. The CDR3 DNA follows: TGTGCCAGCAGCCCCCGACTAGGAACCGGGGAGCTGTTTTTT.

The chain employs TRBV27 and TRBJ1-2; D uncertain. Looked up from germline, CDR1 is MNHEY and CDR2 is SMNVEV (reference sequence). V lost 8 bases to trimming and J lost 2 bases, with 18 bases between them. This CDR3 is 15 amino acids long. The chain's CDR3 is CASATQRERNYGYTF. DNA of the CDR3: TGTGCCAGCGCCACCCAGAGGGAGAGGAACTATGGCTACACCTTC.

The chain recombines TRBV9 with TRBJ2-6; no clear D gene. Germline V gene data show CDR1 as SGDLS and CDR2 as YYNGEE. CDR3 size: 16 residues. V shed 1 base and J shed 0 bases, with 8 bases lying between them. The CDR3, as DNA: TGTGCCAGCAGCGTAAGGCCAAGCTCTGGGGCCAACGTCCTGACTTTC. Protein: CASSVRPSSGANVLTF.

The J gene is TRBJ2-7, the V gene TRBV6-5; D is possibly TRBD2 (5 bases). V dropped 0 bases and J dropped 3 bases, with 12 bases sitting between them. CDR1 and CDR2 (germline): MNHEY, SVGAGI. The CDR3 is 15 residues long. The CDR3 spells CASSYSGLQYYEQYF. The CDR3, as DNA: TGTGCCAGCAGTTACTCAGGACTCCAATACTACGAGCAGTACTTC.

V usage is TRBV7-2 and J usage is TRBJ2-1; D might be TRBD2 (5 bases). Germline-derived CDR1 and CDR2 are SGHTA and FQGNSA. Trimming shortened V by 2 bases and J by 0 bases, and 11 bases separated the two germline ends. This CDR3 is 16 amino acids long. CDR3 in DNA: TGTGCCAGCAGCTTAACTAGGCTAAGCTCCTACAATGAGCAGTTCTTC. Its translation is CASSLTRLSSYNEQFF.